This TCR beta chain was identified during a study of T cell clones after liver transplantation. Germline V gene data show CDR1 as LNHNV and CDR2 as YYDKDF (reference sequence). V gave up 3 bases and J gave up 5 bases; unmatched junction bases: 11. The CDR3 loop spans 16 amino acids. Measured with immunoSEQ multiplex PCR; TCRdb has only the in-frame clones, and not every one. The repertoire has around 51,000 clones, 70% to 90% of them found once; the top ten carry under 15%. The source of this sequence is a human patient who received a liver transplant. Some T cells may have originated in the graft donor. The chain joins TRBV15 to TRBJ2-3; 7 nucleotides align to TRBD1. The sample was CD8+ T cells from blood, taken 12 months after liver transplant. The CDR3 protein is CATSRSRDRERDTQYF. CDR3 DNA sequence: TGTGCCACCAGCAGGTCTCGGGACAGAGAAAGAGATACGCAGTATTTT. Drawing the rest from reference TRBV15 and TRBJ2-3, the complete variable domain is DAMVIQNPRYQVTQFGKPVTLSCSQTLNHNVMYWYQQKSSQAPKLLFHYYDKDFNNEADTPDNFQSRRPNTSFCFLDIRSPGLGDTAMYLCATSRSRDRERDTQYFGPGTRLTVL.